This T cell receptor (beta chain) came from a study of T cells expressing NK-cell markers. Overall study: Seven HCMV-seropositive donors and one seronegative donor made up the eight sequenced donors.

To note about this clonotype: Its antigen is unknown.

From its re-call of the 5' RACE reads, TCRdb lists each CDR3 protein once, without DNA. This repertoire includes roughly 160,000 distinct CDR3 sequences. This CDR3 contains 14 residues. Germline V CDR1 and CDR2: LNHNV, YYDKDF (reference sequence). Study findings and constraints: These clonotypes, the leaders elsewhere, also led the CD3+CD56-NKG2C+ fraction in four donors. In 5 to 7 donors, dominant NKG2C+ clonotypes were roughly 1.0-7.0% of CD8+ T cells. Whether expanded NKG2C+ T cell clones recognized HCMV stayed uncertain.

This clonotype was obtained from a man aged 18 to 69 in good health. The sample taken for sequencing was blood T cells: a sorted CD56 or NKG2C T cell subset, CD4+ or CD8+ T cells, or bulk PBMC T cells (not recorded which). The rearrangement joins TRBV15 to TRBJ1-5; the TCRdb D gene call, TRBD1, has no DNA to confirm it. The chain's CDR3 is CATSDRGGNQPQHF.